This TCR beta chain was sequenced during a study of blood T cell repertoires in COVID-19. Sequenced by immunoSEQ multiplex PCR; TCRdb stores in-frame clones only, minus some. Among about 190,000 clones listed, more than 70% were seen once. The CDR3 extends over 15 amino acids. Germline trimming cut 3 bases from V and 0 bases from J; bases unmatched to any gene: 4. Germline V lookup: CDR1 SGHVS, CDR2 FQNEAQ. The chain links TRBV7-8 to TRBJ1-1; 7 nucleotides align to TRBD1. Input material: peripheral blood. This TCR came from a man aged 18 to 29 with active or convalescent COVID-19. The CDR3 nucleotides are TGTGCCAGCAGCTTCAGACAGGGTTTGAACACTGAAGCTTTCTTT. It encodes CASSFRQGLNTEAFF. The variable domain in full, with the rest retrieved from reference TRBV7-8 and TRBJ1-1, is GAGVSQSPRYKVAKRGQDVALRCDPISGHVSLFWYQQALGQGPEFLTYFQNEAQLDKSGLPSDRFFAERPEGSVSTLKIQRTQQEDSAVYLCASSFRQGLNTEAFFGQGTRLTVV.